Presented here are 30 T cell receptor beta chains from one specimen sequenced in a study of blood T cell repertoires in COVID-19. The repertoire was sequenced with immunoSEQ multiplex PCR; TCRdb's copy has only in-frame clones and lacks some. This table holds some 670,000 clones, 80% to 90% found once. The sequencing input was peripheral blood. The source of these receptors is a young woman with acute or convalescent COVID-19.

This chain links TRBV7-2 with TRBJ1-2, with D perhaps TRBD1 (6 bases). The CDR3 length is 13 residues. Germline V lookup: CDR1 SGHTA, CDR2 FQGNSA. Trimming took 5 bases from V and 11 from J, leaving 18 bases between them. The CDR3 protein is CASSRETGSGYTF. CDR3 sequence (DNA): TGTGCCAGCAGCAGAGAGACAGGTTCTGGTTACACCTTC.

The chain is built from TRBV28 and TRBJ1-1; 7 bases line up with TRBD1. The V segment lost 5 bases and the J segment 4 bases; nucleotides outside the gene matches: 10. The CDR3 covers 15 residues. Germline CDR1 reads MDHEN; CDR2 reads SYDVKM. This chain's CDR3 is CASSRGRYWSTEAFF. CDR3 coding DNA: TGTGCCAGCAGTAGGGGGCGTTACTGGAGCACTGAAGCTTTCTTT.

V and J are TRBV24-1 and TRBJ2-1, with 11 bases fitting TRBD2. This CDR3 has 20 amino acids. Per the germline V gene, CDR1 is KGHDR and CDR2 is SFDVKD. The V segment lost 4 bases and the J segment 0 bases; nucleotides outside the gene matches: 13. The DNA of the CDR3 is TGTGCCACCAGTGAAGGACTAGCGGGCCTGAGGGCATACTCCTACAATGAGCAGTTCTTC. Its translation is CATSEGLAGLRAYSYNEQFF.

This rearrangement joins TRBV7-2 to TRBJ1-2; D remains unclear. Between the trimmed V and J ends, which lost 0 bases and 11 bases, there was a span of 13 bases. CDR1 SGHTA and CDR2 FQGNSA come from the germline V gene. The CDR3 is 13 residues long. This CDR3 is CASSLARSVPYTF. CDR3 sequence (DNA): TGTGCCAGCAGCTTAGCGCGGAGCGTGCCATACACCTTC.

This rearrangement joins TRBV28 to TRBJ2-7, with 8 nucleotides matching TRBD2. CDR3 size: 15 residues. With V trimmed by 3 bases and J by 3 bases, 7 bases remained unmatched. CDR1 and CDR2 (germline): MDHEN, SYDVKM. DNA for the CDR3: TGTGCCAGCAGTTTCGGCGGGGGGACCAACTACGAGCAGTACTTC. Translated, it gives CASSFGGGTNYEQYF.

CDR3: CASSPTPGQKEGEKLFF. CDR3 nucleotide sequence: TGTGCCAGCAGCCCAACTCCGGGACAGAAAGAGGGTGAAAAACTGTTTTTT. V usage is TRBV7-9 and J usage is TRBJ1-4, with TRBD1 matching over 7 bases. The CDR3 runs 17 residues. V shed 5 bases, J shed 7 bases, and the junction held 16 bases outside the gene matches. Germline-derived CDR1 and CDR2 are SEHNR and FQNEAQ (reference sequence).

The chain uses TRBV18 and TRBJ1-1; TRBD1 matches 10 bases. This CDR3 is 15 amino acids long. Germline V gene data show CDR1 as KGHSH and CDR2 as LQKENI. The ends lost 3 bases at V and 8 bases at J; junction bases unmatched: 9. The CDR3 sequence is CASSPQGQGMGEAFF. CDR3 nucleotide sequence: TGTGCCAGCTCACCCCAGGGACAGGGGATGGGCGAAGCTTTCTTT. The full variable domain, completed using reference TRBV18 and TRBJ1-1, is NAGVMQNPRHLVRRRGQEARLRCSPMKGHSHVYWYRQLPEEGLKFMVYLQKENIIDESGMPKERFSAEFPKEGPSILRIQQVVRGDSAAYFCASSPQGQGMGEAFFGQGTRLTVV.

The rearrangement links TRBV24-1 to TRBJ1-2; D gene uncertain. Germline CDR1 reads KGHDR; CDR2 reads SFDVKD. The CDR3 loop spans 13 amino acids. Trimming removed 4 bases at V and 2 bases at J, with 7 bases between. Here the CDR3 reads CATSDRFNYGYTF. The CDR3 DNA is TGTGCCACCAGTGACAGGTTCAACTATGGCTACACCTTC.

The gene calls are TRBV21-1 and TRBJ2-3; the DNA was not used to check the table's D call, TRBD1. TRBV21-1 is recorded as a pseudogene. The CDR3 has 16 residues. The chain's CDR3 is CASRHRDTRDTDTQYF. The CDR3 nucleotides read TGTGCCAGCAGACACAGGGATACGCGAGACACAGATACGCAGTATTTT.

The chain couples TRBV13 to TRBJ2-1; D is undetermined. The CDR3 extends over 12 amino acids. Trimming cost V 0 bases and J 9 bases, with 6 bases left between them. Germline CDR1 and CDR2: PRHDT and FYEKMQ (reference sequence). Here the CDR3 DNA reads TGTGCCAGCAGCTTAGGCACCGGTGAGCAGTTCTTC. Residues: CASSLGTGEQFF.

This chain's CDR3 is CASSQDGGYEQYF. The CDR3 DNA follows: TGTGCCAGCAGCCAAGACGGGGGCTACGAGCAGTACTTC. The chain joins TRBV4-2 to TRBJ2-7, with D possibly being TRBD2 (6 bases). This CDR3 contains 13 residues. Trimming pared 0 bases from V and 3 bases from J, leaving 6 bases between. Germline V CDR1 and CDR2: LGHNA, YNFKEQ.

This rearrangement joins TRBV19 to TRBJ2-1; TRBD1 matches 7 bases. This CDR3 spans 14 amino acids. Germline lookup yields CDR1 LNHDA and CDR2 SQIVND (reference sequence). V dropped 3 bases and J dropped 9; count of bases not matched to a gene: 8. In DNA, the CDR3 is TGTGCCAGTAGTATCACAGGGGTTTACCCTGAGCAGTTCTTC. It codes for CASSITGVYPEQFF. The variable domain in full, completed from reference TRBV19 and TRBJ2-1, reads DGGITQSPKYLFRKEGQNVTLSCEQNLNHDAMYWYRQDPGQGLRLIYYSQIVNDFQKGDIAEGYSVSREKKESFPLTVTSAQKNPTAFYLCASSITGVYPEQFFGPGTRLTVL.

CDR3 DNA sequence: TGTGCCAGCAGCAGGGCCCCGCCCCAGCATTTT. Translating gives CASSRAPPQHF. V is TRBV6-5 and J is TRBJ1-5; tentative D call: TRBD1 (5 bases). The germline gives CDR1 MNHEY, CDR2 SVGAGI. This CDR3 comprises 11 residues. V was trimmed by 6 bases and J by 9 bases, leaving 9 bases between them.

The chain has TRBV4-2 and TRBJ1-2, with D possibly matching TRBD1 (6 bases). The CDR3 runs to 15 residues. Germline V gives CDR1 LGHNA, CDR2 YNFKEQ. The V and J ends lost 4 bases and 4 bases respectively, with 16 bases between them. The CDR3 DNA follows: TGTGCCAGCAGCCTCTCCAGGGGTATAGCCTATGGCTACACCTTC. It translates to CASSLSRGIAYGYTF.

This clone was detected only a few times. The genes are TRBV27 and TRBJ1-2; a weak D match, TRBD1 (6 bases). Germline V gene lookup returns CDR1 MNHEY and CDR2 SMNVEV (reference sequence). V was shortened by 5 bases and J by 2 bases, with 12 bases between the two germline ends. The CDR3 has 14 residues. In DNA form, the CDR3 reads TGTGCCAGCAGTCCCGCAGGGGAGAACTATGGCTACACCTTC. This sequence encodes CASSPAGENYGYTF.

V usage is TRBV7-9 and J usage is TRBJ2-2; 7 positions match TRBD1. Germline CDR1 and CDR2: SEHNR and FQNEAQ (reference sequence). The CDR3 is made up of 15 amino acids. With V trimmed by 2 bases and J by 4 bases, 4 bases remained unmatched. CDR3 sequence reads: CASSLRDSPTGELFF. Written as DNA, the CDR3 is TGTGCCAGCAGCTTACGGGACAGCCCCACCGGGGAGCTGTTTTTT.

CDR3 coding DNA: TGTGCCAGCTCACCACTACAGGGAGTGCAGCCCCAGCATTTT. Its protein is CASSPLQGVQPQHF. This chain links TRBV18 with TRBJ1-5; the D gene is possibly TRBD1 (6 bases). The CDR3 is 14 residues long. V lost 1 base to trimming and J lost 7 bases, with 11 bases between them. The germline CDR1 and CDR2 sequences are KGHSH and LQKENI.

The chain joins TRBV21-1 to TRBJ1-2; the DNA was not compared with TRBD1, the D call given in the table. TRBV21-1 has pseudogene status. There are 15 residues in the CDR3. The CDR3 DNA sequence: TGTGCCAGCAGCGCGATCGACAGGTGTGACTATGGCTACACCTTC. Translating gives CASSAIDRCDYGYTF.

This clone showed up just a few times. The chain couples TRBV27 to TRBJ2-7; TRBD2 is a possible D gene (7 bases). This CDR3 is 15 amino acids long. Germline V lookup: CDR1 MNHEY, CDR2 SMNVEV (reference sequence). Trimming took 7 bases from V and 4 from J, leaving 20 bases between them. CDR3 amino acids: CASTTRGGGGYEQYF. The CDR3, as DNA: TGTGCCAGCACCACCCGAGGGGGGGGAGGTTACGAGCAGTACTTC.

The chain carries TRBV6-5 and TRBJ1-2; no clear D. The CDR3 sequence is 16 residues long. V was cut by 0 bases and J by 3 bases, with 14 bases left in between. Germline CDR1 reads MNHEY; CDR2 reads SVGAGI. CDR3 in amino acids: CASSYSFLTEDYGYTF. CDR3 nucleotides: TGTGCCAGCAGTTACTCGTTCCTCACTGAAGACTATGGCTACACCTTC.

Remarks on this clone: Other DNA sequences within the sample encode an identical CDR3. The rearrangement links TRBV5-1 to TRBJ2-1, with D unresolved. CDR1 and CDR2 (germline): SGHRS, YFSETQ. The CDR3 runs 15 residues. Trimming left V 0 bases short and J 2 bases short, with 9 bases between. The CDR3 region is CASSLGTGPYNEQFF. CDR3 DNA sequence: TGCGCCAGCAGCTTGGGTACGGGTCCCTACAATGAGCAGTTCTTC. The entire variable domain, with the rest obtained from reference TRBV5-1 and TRBJ2-1, is as follows: KAGVTQTPRYLIKTRGQQVTLSCSPISGHRSVSWYQQTPGQGLQFLFEYFSETQRNKGNFPGRFSGRQFSNSRSEMNVSTLELGDSALYLCASSLGTGPYNEQFFGPGTRLTVL.

This sequence joins TRBV4-1 and TRBJ2-1; D is uncertain. Trimming shortened V by 0 bases and J by 7 bases, and 7 bases separated the two germline ends. The length of the CDR3 is 13 residues. The germline V gene has CDR1 MGHRA and CDR2 YSYEKL. The CDR3 region has the DNA TGCGCCAGCAGCCAAGAAACAGTTAATGAGCAGTTCTTC. Amino acid sequence: CASSQETVNEQFF.

As concerns this clone: Other DNA sequences within the sample encode an identical CDR3. The genes are TRBV29-1 and TRBJ1-2; possibly TRBD1 for D (5 bases). Germline CDR1 reads SQVTM; CDR2 reads ANQGSEA. The CDR3 runs to 11 residues. V gave up 7 bases and J gave up 3 bases, with 9 bases separating them. The CDR3 loop is CSARGDYGYTF. CDR3 DNA: TGCAGCGCCCGGGGGGACTATGGCTACACCTTC. The full variable domain, in which reference TRBV29-1 and TRBJ1-2 provide the parts outside the CDR3, is SAVISQKPSRDICQRGTSLTIQCQVDSQVTMMFWYRQQPGQSLTLIATANQGSEATYESGFVIDKFPISRPNLTFSTLTVSNMSPEDSSIYLCSARGDYGYTFGSGTRLTVV.

The chain links TRBV19 to TRBJ1-1; D is possibly TRBD1 (5 bases). The germline V gene has CDR1 LNHDA and CDR2 SQIVND (reference sequence). The CDR3 runs 15 residues. Trimming pared 7 bases from V and 3 bases from J, leaving 18 bases between. DNA for the CDR3: TGTGCCAGTATCGAGAGGAGGGGCGGCTACACTGAAGCTTTCTTT. It specifies CASIERRGGYTEAFF.

The chain recombines TRBV15 with TRBJ1-1; no firm D call. Trimming removed 8 bases at V and 6 bases at J, with 10 bases between. The germline V gene has CDR1 LNHNV and CDR2 YYDKDF (reference sequence). The CDR3 is 11 amino acids. CDR3 protein: CATESRSEAFF. CDR3 nucleotides: TGTGCCACCGAAAGCCGCTCTGAAGCTTTCTTT. The variable domain in full, completed from reference TRBV15 and TRBJ1-1, reads DAMVIQNPRYQVTQFGKPVTLSCSQTLNHNVMYWYQQKSSQAPKLLFHYYDKDFNNEADTPDNFQSRRPNTSFCFLDIRSPGLGDTAMYLCATESRSEAFFGQGTRLTVV.

This chain links TRBV19 with TRBJ1-1; tentatively, D is TRBD1 (5 bases). Between the trimmed V and J ends, which lost 2 bases and 0 bases, there was a span of 7 bases. CDR1 and CDR2 (germline): LNHDA, SQIVND (reference sequence). The CDR3 is 14 residues long. CDR3 protein: CASSIKGMNTEAFF. CDR3 DNA: TGTGCCAGTAGTATAAAGGGGATGAACACTGAAGCTTTCTTT.

The chain carries TRBV30 and TRBJ1-1; D may be TRBD1 (5 bases). Germline values: CDR1 GTSNPN, CDR2 SVGIG (reference sequence). V lost 3 bases and J lost 5, with 19 bases in between. The CDR3 runs to 15 residues. The CDR3 DNA reads TGTGCCTGGAGCCCAGTTGGGGGGGAGAAGACTGAAGCTTTCTTT. This codes for CAWSPVGGEKTEAFF.

The V and J genes are TRBV14 and TRBJ2-1; 7 positions match TRBD2. V lost 4 bases and J lost 6; bases outside the gene matches: 6. Per the germline V gene, CDR1 is SGHDN and CDR2 is FVKESK. CDR3 length: 14 amino acids. The CDR3 nucleotides read TGTGCCAGCAGCCTCGGACTAGGCTTCAATGAGCAGTTCTTC. Encoded protein: CASSLGLGFNEQFF.

The V call is TRBV18, the J call TRBJ2-1; 7 bases map to TRBD1. V gave up 3 bases and J gave up 7 bases; unmatched junction bases: 9. CDR1 is KGHSH, CDR2 LQKENI, per germline. The CDR3 extends over 15 amino acids. This CDR3 reads CASSPRDTGANEQFF. The CDR3 coding sequence is TGTGCCAGCTCACCCAGAGATACAGGGGCGAATGAGCAGTTCTTC.

The J gene is TRBJ2-3, the V gene TRBV10-2; maybe TRBD2 (5 bases). CDR3 length: 13 residues. Germline CDR1 and CDR2: WSHSY and SAAADI. The V and J ends lost 3 bases and 5 bases respectively, with 9 bases between them. The CDR3 region has the DNA TGCGCCAGCAGTGACTACGCGGGAGATACGCAGTATTTT. Translation: CASSDYAGDTQYF.